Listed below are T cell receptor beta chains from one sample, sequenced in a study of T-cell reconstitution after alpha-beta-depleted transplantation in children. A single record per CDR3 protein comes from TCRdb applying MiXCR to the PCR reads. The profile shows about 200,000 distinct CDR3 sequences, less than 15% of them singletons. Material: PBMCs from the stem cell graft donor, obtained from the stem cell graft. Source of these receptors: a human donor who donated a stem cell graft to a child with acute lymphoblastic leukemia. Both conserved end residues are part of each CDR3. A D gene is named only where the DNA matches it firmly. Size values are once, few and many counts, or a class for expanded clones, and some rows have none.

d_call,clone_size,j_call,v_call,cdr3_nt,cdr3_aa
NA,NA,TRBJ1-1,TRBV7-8,TGTGCCACCAGCTTGAGGGCCCCAACCATGAACACTGAAGCTTTCTTT,CATSLRAPTMNTEAFF
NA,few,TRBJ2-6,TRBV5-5,TGTGCCAGCAGCTTGGCATTTGGTAGCTCTGGGGCCAACGTCCTGACTTTC,CASSLAFGSSGANVLTF
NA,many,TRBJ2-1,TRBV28,TGTGCCAGCAGTTCTCGGAAGAGGGCAGTGCAGTTCTTC,CASSSRKRAVQFF
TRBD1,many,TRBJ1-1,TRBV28,TGTGCCAGCAGTTTAAGCGACAGGGCGGAAGCTTTCTTT,CASSLSDRAEAFF
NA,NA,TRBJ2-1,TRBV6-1,TGTGCCAGCAGGCTGAGCGAGGGAGGATGGTCCTACAATGAGCAGTTCTTC,CASRLSEGGWSYNEQFF
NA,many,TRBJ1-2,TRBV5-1,TGCGCCAGCAGCTTGGGAGGCTTTGACATTAACTATGGCTACACCTTC,CASSLGGFDINYGYTF
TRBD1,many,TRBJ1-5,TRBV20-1,TGCAGTGCTGGGGACAGGGGGAGAAATCAGCCCCAGCATTTT,CSAGDRGRNQPQHF
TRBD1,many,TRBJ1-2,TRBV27,TGTGCCAGCAGTTTATCGGTGGGACAGGGGTTTGGTGGCTACACCTTC,CASSLSVGQGFGGYTF
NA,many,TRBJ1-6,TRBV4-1,TGCGCCAGCAGTCGGACAGTCCTGGGCTCCTATAATTCACCCCTCCACTTT,CASSRTVLGSYNSPLHF
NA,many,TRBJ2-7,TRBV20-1,TGCAGTGCCTTCGGGCGGAGCTCCTACGAGCAGTACTTC,CSAFGRSSYEQYF
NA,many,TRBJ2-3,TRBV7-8,TGTGCCAGCAGCTTAGTGATTCTAGATACGCAGTATTTT,CASSLVILDTQYF
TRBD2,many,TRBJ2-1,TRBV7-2,TGTGCCAGCAGCTTGAGGGATCCGGGACTAGATATATCCAATGAGCAGTTCTTC,CASSLRDPGLDISNEQFF
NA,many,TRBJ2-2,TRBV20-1,TGCAGTGCTAGAGATTTTAGCGGAGCGAACACCGGGGAGCTGTTTTTT,CSARDFSGANTGELFF
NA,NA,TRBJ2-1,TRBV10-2,TGCGCCAGCAGATCAACCCCAGAGTCCTACAATGAGCAGTTCTTC,CASRSTPESYNEQFF
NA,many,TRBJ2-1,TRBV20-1,TGCAGTGCTCCAGTCCGGGACTACAATGAGCAGTTCTTC,CSAPVRDYNEQFF
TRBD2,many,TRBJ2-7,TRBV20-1,TGCAGTGCTGAAGACCAACTAGCTAGGCGGGAGGATTTCCCCGAGCAGTACTTC,CSAEDQLARREDFPEQYF
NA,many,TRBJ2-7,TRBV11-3,TGTGCCAGCAGCTTAATCGCTGATTCCTACGAGCAGTACTTC,CASSLIADSYEQYF
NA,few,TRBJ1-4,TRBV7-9,TGTGCCAGCAGCTTAGTGCGGGGTGAAAAACTGTTTTTT,CASSLVRGEKLFF
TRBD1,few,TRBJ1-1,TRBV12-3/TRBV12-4,TGTGCCAGCAGCCTACAGGGGATCTCCACTGAAGCTTTCTTT,CASSLQGISTEAFF
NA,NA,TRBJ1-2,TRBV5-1,TGCGCCAGCAGCTTGGATGCTAACTATGGCTACACCTTC,CASSLDANYGYTF
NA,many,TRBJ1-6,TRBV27,TGTGCCAGCAGTCACCTGTACAGGGAAACTGGGCTGGGATCACCCCTCCACTTT,CASSHLYRETGLGSPLHF
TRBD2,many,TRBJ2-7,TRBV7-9,TGTGCCAGCAGCCCCTGGACTAGCGGGATCTACGAGCAGTACTTC,CASSPWTSGIYEQYF
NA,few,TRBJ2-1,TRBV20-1,TGCAGTGCTCTGGGGAGGACCAATGAGCAGTTCTTC,CSALGRTNEQFF
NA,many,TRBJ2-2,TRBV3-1,TGTGCCAGCAGCCTTCAAGGGCCGGAGGGCTTCAACACCGGGGAGCTGTTTTTT,CASSLQGPEGFNTGELFF
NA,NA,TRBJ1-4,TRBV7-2,TGTGCCAGCAGCTTAGCTCCCAAGGACAAACTGTTTTTT,CASSLAPKDKLFF
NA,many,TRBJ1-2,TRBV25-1,TGTGCCAGCAGTGGACCCCTCTATGGCTACACCTTC,CASSGPLYGYTF
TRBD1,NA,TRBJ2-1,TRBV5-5,TGTGCCAGCAGTTTGAAGGGACAGAGGAGTCGGTTCTTC,CASSLKGQRSRFF
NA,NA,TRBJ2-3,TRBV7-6,TGTGCCAGCATCCTATCCGCGGGCACAGATACGCAGTATTTT,CASILSAGTDTQYF
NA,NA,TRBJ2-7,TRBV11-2,TGTGCCAGCAGCTTCGTCTTCTTGACAGAGGAGCAGTACTTC,CASSFVFLTEEQYF
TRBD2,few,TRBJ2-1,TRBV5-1,TGCGCCAGCAGCTTGGAGCGGGATACGTACAATGAGCAGTTCTTC,CASSLERDTYNEQFF
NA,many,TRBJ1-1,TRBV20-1,TGCAGTGCTAGCTCGGGACACGGGGAATGGACTGAAGCTTTCTTT,CSASSGHGEWTEAFF
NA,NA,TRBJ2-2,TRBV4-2,TGTGCCAGCGGCGGACAAAGAGAGGGGTCTACCGGGGAGCTGTTTTTT,CASGGQREGSTGELFF
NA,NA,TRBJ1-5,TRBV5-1,TGCGCCAGCAGTAAGGACAGCCTCAATCGGCCCCAGCATTTT,CASSKDSLNRPQHF
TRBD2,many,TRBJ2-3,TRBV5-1,TGCGCCAGCAGCTTAGCGGGAGACCCCACAGATACGCAGTATTTT,CASSLAGDPTDTQYF
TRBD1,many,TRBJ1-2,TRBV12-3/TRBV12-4,TGTGCCAGCAGTCTCCGGGACAGCGATGGCTACACCTTC,CASSLRDSDGYTF
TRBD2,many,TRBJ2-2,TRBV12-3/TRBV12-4,TGTGCCAGCAGTTCCGCGAGACTAGCGGCCTCAGGCGGGGAGCTGTTTTTT,CASSSARLAASGGELFF
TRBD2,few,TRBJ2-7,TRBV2,TGTGCCAGCAGTGAAGGCGGACTAGCGGGCTACGAGCAGTACTTC,CASSEGGLAGYEQYF
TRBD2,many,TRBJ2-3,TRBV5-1,TGCGCCAGCAGCTTGGTACCAGCGGGAAGGGGAGATACGCAGTATTTT,CASSLVPAGRGDTQYF
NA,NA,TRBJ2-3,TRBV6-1,TGTGCCAGCAGGTCGACCCTAGATACGCAGTATTTT,CASRSTLDTQYF
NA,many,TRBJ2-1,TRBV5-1,TGCGCCAGCAGCTTGACTGGAGAAGACTACAATGAGCAGTTCTTC,CASSLTGEDYNEQFF
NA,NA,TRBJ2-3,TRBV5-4,TGTGCCAGCAGCTTGTGGTTCGCGAGACCTAGCACAGATACGCAGTATTTT,CASSLWFARPSTDTQYF
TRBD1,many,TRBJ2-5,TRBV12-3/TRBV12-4,TGTGCCAGCAGAGGGACAGGGGGCATCGAGACCCAGTACTTC,CASRGTGGIETQYF
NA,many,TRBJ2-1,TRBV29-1,TGCAGCGTGGATACAGGTACCTACAATGAGCAGTTCTTC,CSVDTGTYNEQFF
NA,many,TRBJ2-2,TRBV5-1,TGCGCCAGCAGCTTGGCCAGGAACACCGGGGAGCTGTTTTTT,CASSLARNTGELFF
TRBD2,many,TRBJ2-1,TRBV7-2,TGTGCCAGCAGCCCGGAGCTTTGGGGACTAGCGGACTCCTACAATGAGCAGTTCTTC,CASSPELWGLADSYNEQFF
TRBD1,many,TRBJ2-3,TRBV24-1,TGTGCCACCAGTGACCGGGACAGGAGCAGCACAGATACGCAGTATTTT,CATSDRDRSSTDTQYF
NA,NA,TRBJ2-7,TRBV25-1,TGTGCCAGCAGTGACCCCCAGGGAAACTCCTACGAGCAGTACTTC,CASSDPQGNSYEQYF
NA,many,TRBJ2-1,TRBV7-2,TGTGCCAGCAGCCCCCTCGAGCAGTTCTTC,CASSPLEQFF
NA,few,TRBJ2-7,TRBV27,TGTGCCAGCAGCATTGGGGGGATCTACGAGCAGTACTTC,CASSIGGIYEQYF
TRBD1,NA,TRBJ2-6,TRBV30,TGTGCCTGGAGAGGGGACAGGGAAAAGCCCTCTGGGGCCAACGTCCTGACTTTC,CAWRGDREKPSGANVLTF
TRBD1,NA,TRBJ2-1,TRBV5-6,TGTGCCAGCAGATTCGGACAGGGGACCTACAATGAGCAGTTCTTC,CASRFGQGTYNEQFF